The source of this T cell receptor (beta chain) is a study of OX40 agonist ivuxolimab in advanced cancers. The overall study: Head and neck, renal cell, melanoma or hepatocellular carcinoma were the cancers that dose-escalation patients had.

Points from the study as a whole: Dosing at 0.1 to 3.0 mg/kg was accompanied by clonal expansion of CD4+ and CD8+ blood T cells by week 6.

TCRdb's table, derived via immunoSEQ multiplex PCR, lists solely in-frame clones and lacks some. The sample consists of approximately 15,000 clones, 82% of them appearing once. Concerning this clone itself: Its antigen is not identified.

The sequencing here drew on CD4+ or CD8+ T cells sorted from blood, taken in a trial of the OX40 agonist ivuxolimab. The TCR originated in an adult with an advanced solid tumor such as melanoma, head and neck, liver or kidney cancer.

In DNA, the CDR3 is TGTGCCAGCAGCTTAACTGCGCAAAGTGGTACGCAGTATTTT. Amino acids: CASSLTAQSGTQYF. V usage is TRBV11-2 and J usage is TRBJ2-3; unclear D gene. V was trimmed by 2 bases and J by 8 bases, leaving 14 bases between them. The germline gives CDR1 SGHAT, CDR2 FQNNGV. The CDR3 is 14 amino acids.